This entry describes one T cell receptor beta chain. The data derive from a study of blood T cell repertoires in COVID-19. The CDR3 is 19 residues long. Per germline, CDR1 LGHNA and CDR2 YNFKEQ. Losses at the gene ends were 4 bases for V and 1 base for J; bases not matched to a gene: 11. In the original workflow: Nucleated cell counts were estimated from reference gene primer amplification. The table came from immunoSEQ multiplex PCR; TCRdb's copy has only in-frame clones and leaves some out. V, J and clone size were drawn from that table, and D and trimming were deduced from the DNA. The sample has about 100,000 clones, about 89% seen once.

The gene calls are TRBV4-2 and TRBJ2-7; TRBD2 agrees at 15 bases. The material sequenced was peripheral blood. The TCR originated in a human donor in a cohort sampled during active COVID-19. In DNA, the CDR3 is TGTGCCAGCAGCCGCACGGGACTAGCGGGAGGCCTTAAGTCCTACGAGCAGTACTTC. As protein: CASSRTGLAGGLKSYEQYF.